Sequencing of this T cell receptor beta chain was carried out in a study of blood T cell repertoires in COVID-19. While infection was still active, Seattle patients were enrolled and then followed longitudinally. Assay used: immunoSEQ multiplex PCR; TCRdb lists only in-frame clones, some missing. This sample has approximately 500,000 clones, with 85% to 90% found just once. Trimming pared 1 base from V and 4 bases from J, leaving 13 bases between. Germline assignment: CDR1 SGHAT and CDR2 FQNNGV. The CDR3 covers 15 residues. The rearrangement links TRBV11-2 to TRBJ2-5; D might be TRBD1 (7 bases). This TCR derives from a woman between 50 and 59 years old with COVID-19, enrolled during active disease. The specimen was peripheral blood. In nucleotides, the CDR3 is TGTGCCAGCAGCTTAGTAGGGCAGGGGGGAGAGACCCAGTACTTC. Translation: CASSLVGQGGETQYF. Full variable domain (rest looked up from reference TRBV11-2 and TRBJ2-5): EAGVAQSPRYKIIEKRQSVAFWCNPISGHATLYWYQQILGQGPKLLIQFQNNGVVDDSQLPKDRFSAERLKGVDSTLKIQPAKLEDSAVYLCASSLVGQGGETQYFGPGTRLLVL.